This record concerns one T cell receptor beta chain sequence. The data originate from a study of blood T cell repertoires in COVID-19. About the research overall: Italy, Spain and the United States were the sources of the convalescent and acute COVID-19 samples.

The germline CDR1 and CDR2 sequences are SNHLY and FYNNEI. This CDR3 has 16 residues. The ends were cut back, 0 bases at V and 2 bases at J, with 11 bases in the middle. The assay was immunoSEQ multiplex PCR, and TCRdb's table has in-frame clones only and misses some. The data show around 100,000 clones, with more than 85% seen just once and about 6.3% held by the top ten. The receptor comes from a human donor in a cohort sampled during active COVID-19. The sample taken for sequencing was peripheral blood. This rearrangement joins TRBV2 to TRBJ1-5; TRBD1 is a possible D gene (5 bases). CDR3 amino acids: CASSEAPLTGNQPQHF. CDR3 in DNA: TGTGCCAGCAGTGAAGCGCCCTTGACAGGCAATCAGCCCCAGCATTTT.